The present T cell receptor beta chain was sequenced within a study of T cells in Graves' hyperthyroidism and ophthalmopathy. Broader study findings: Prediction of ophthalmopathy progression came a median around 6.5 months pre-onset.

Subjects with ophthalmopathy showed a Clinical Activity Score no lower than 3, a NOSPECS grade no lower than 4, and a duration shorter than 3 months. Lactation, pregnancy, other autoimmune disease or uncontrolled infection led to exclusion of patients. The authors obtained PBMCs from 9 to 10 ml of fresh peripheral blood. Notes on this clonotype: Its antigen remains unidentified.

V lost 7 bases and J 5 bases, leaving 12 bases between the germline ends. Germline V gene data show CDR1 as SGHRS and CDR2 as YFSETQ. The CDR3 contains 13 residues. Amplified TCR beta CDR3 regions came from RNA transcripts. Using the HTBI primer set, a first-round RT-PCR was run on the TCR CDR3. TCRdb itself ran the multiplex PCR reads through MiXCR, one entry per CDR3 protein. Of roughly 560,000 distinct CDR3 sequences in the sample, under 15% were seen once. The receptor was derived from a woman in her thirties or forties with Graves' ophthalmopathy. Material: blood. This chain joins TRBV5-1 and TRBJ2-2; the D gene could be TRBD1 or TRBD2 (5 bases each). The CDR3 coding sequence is TGCGCCAGCTTGGGGGACCGGACCGGGGAGCTGTTTTTT. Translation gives CASLGDRTGELFF.